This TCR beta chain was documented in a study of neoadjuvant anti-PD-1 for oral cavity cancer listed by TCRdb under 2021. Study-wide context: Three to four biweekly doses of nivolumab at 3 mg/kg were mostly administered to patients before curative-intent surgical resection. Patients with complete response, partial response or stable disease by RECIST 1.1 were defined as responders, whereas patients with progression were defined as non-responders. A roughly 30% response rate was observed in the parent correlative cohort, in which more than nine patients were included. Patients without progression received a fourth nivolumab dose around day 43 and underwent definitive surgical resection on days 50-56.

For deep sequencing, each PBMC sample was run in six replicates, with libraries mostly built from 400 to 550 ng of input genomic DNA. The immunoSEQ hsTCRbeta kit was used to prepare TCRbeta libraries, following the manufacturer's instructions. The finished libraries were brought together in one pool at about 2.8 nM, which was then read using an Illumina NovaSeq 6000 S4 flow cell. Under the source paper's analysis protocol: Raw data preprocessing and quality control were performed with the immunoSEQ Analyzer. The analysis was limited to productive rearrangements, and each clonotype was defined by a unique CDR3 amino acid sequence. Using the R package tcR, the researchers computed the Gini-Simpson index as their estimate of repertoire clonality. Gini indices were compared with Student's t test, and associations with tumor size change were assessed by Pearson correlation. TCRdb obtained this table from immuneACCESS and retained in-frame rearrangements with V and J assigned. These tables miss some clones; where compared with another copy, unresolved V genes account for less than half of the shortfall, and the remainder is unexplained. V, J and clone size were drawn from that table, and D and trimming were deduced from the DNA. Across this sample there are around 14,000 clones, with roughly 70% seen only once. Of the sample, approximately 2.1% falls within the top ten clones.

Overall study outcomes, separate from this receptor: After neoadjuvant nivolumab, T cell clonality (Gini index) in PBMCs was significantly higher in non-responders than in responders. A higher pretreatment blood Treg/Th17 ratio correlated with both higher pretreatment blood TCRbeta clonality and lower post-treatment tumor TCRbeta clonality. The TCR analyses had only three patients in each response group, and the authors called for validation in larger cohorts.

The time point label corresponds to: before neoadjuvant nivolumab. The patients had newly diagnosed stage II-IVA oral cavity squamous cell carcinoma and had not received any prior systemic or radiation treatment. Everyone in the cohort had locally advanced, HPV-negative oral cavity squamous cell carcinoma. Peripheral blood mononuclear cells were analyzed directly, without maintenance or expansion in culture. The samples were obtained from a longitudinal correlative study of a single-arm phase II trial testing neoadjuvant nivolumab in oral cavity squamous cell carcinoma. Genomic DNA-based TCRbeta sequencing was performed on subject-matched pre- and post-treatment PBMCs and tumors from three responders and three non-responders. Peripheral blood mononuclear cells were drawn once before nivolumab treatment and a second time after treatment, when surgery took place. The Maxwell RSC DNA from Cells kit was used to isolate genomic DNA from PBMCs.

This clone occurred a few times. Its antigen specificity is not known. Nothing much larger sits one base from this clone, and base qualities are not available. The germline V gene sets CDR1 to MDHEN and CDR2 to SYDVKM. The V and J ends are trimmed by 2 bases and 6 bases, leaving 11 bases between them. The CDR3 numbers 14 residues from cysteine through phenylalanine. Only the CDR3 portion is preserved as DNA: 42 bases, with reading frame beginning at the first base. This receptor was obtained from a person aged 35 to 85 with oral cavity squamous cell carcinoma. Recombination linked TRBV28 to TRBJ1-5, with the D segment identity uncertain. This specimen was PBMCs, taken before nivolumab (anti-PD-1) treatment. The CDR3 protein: CASSLIGRVQPQHF. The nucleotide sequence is TGTGCCAGCAGTTTAATAGGGAGGGTTCAGCCCCAGCATTTT.